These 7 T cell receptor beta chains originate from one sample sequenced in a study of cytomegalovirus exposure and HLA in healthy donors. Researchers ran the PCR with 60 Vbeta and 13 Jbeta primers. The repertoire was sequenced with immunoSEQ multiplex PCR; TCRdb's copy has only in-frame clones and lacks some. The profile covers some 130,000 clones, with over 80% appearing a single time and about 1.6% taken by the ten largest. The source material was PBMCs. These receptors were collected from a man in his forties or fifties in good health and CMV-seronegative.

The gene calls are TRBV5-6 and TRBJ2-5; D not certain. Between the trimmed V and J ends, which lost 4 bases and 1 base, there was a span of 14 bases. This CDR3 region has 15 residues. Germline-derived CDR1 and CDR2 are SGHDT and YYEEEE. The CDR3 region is CASSPAARFQETQYF. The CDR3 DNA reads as TGTGCCAGCAGCCCTGCCGCGCGCTTCCAAGAGACCCAGTACTTC.

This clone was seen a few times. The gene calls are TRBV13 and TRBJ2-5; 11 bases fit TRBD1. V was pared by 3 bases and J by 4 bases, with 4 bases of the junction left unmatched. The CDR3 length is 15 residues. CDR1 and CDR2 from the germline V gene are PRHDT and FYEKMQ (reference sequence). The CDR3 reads CASSFGTGGAETQYF. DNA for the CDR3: TGTGCCAGCAGCTTCGGGACAGGGGGTGCAGAGACCCAGTACTTC.

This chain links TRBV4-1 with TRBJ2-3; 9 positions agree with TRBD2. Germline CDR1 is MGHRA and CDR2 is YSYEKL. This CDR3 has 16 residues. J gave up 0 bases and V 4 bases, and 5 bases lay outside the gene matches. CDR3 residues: CASSPQTSGSTDTQYF. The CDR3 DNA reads TGCGCCAGCAGCCCACAAACTAGCGGGAGCACAGATACGCAGTATTTT.

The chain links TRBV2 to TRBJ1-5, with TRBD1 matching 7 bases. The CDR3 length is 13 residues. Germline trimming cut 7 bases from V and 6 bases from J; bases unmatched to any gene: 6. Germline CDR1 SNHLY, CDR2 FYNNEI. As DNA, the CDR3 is TGTGCCAGCATCGCAGGGGGAGGTCAGCCCCAGCATTTT. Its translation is CASIAGGGQPQHF. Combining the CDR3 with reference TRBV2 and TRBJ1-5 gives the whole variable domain EPEVTQTPSHQVTQMGQEVILRCVPISNHLYFYWYRQILGQKVEFLVSFYNNEISEKSEIFDDQFSVERPDGSNFTLKIRSTKLEDSAMYFCASIAGGGQPQHFGDGTRLSIL.

CDR3 protein: CASRLLGLAGETQYF. DNA of the CDR3: TGTGCCAGCAGGTTGCTTGGACTAGCAGGGGAGACCCAGTACTTC. This chain links TRBV2 with TRBJ2-5; 8 positions match TRBD2. The CDR3 covers 15 residues. Germline trimming cut 6 bases from V and 5 bases from J; bases unmatched to any gene: 11. The germline gives CDR1 SNHLY, CDR2 FYNNEI.

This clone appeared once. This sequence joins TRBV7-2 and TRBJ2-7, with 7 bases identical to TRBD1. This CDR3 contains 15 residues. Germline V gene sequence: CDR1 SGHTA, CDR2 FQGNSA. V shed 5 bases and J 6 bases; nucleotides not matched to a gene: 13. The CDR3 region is CASSPGTVLISEQYF. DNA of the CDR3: TGTGCCAGCAGCCCCGGGACAGTCTTAATCAGCGAGCAGTACTTC.

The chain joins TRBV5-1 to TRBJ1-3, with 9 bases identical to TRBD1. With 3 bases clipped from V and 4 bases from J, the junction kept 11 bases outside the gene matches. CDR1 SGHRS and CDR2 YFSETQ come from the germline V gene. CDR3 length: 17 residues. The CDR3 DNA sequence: TGCGCCAGCAGCTGGGTGACGGGACAGGGTAAAGGAAACACCATATATTTT. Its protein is CASSWVTGQGKGNTIYF. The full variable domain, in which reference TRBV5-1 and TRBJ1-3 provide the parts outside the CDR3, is KAGVTQTPRYLIKTRGQQVTLSCSPISGHRSVSWYQQTPGQGLQFLFEYFSETQRNKGNFPGRFSGRQFSNSRSEMNVSTLELGDSALYLCASSWVTGQGKGNTIYFGEGSWLTVV.